This entry lists 22 T cell receptor beta chains sequenced from one sample in a study of cytomegalovirus exposure and HLA in healthy donors. The PCR made use of 60 Vbeta and 13 Jbeta primers. Produced via immunoSEQ multiplex PCR; TCRdb's table is partial and in-frame only. The data hold some 120,000 clones, with less than 80% observed a single time. What was sequenced was PBMCs. The receptors here all came from a woman aged 35 to 49 in good health and CMV-seropositive.

V and J are TRBV30 and TRBJ2-5, with 15 bases lining up with TRBD2. CDR1 and CDR2 (germline): GTSNPN, SVGIG (reference sequence). This CDR3 is built from 16 residues. Germline trimming cut 2 bases from V and 5 bases from J; bases unmatched to any gene: 6. The CDR3 bases are TGTGCCTGGAGTCCTTTTGGACTAGCGGGAGGGGAGACCCAGTACTTC. Translation gives CAWSPFGLAGGETQYF.

The chain has TRBV18 and TRBJ2-7, with a weak D call TRBD2 (6 bases). CDR3 length equals 14 residues. V dropped 3 bases and J dropped 7 bases, with 16 bases sitting between them. Germline CDR1 reads KGHSH; CDR2 reads LQKENI. CDR3: CASSPTPVGSEQYF. The CDR3 DNA is TGTGCCAGCTCACCCACACCTGTCGGGAGTGAGCAGTACTTC.

The chain has TRBV19 and TRBJ1-1; 9 bases fit TRBD1. V was clipped by 5 bases and J by 5 bases; unmatched bases: 6. The CDR3 is made up of 14 amino acids. Germline V CDR1 and CDR2: LNHDA, SQIVND (reference sequence). The CDR3 region has the DNA TGTGCCAGTAGTGTCGACAGGGGGTATACTGAAGCTTTCTTT. This codes for CASSVDRGYTEAFF.

Remarks on this clone: The junction departs from germline at one end; a sequencing error may be responsible. The chain joins TRBV7-9 to TRBJ1-1; tentatively, D is TRBD1 (5 bases). This CDR3 contains 11 residues. Germline assignment: CDR1 SEHNR and CDR2 FQNEAQ (reference sequence). This CDR3 reads CSSSFSTVAFF. The CDR3 nucleotides read TGTTCCAGCAGCTTCTCGACAGTAGCTTTCTTT.

The genes are TRBV5-1 and TRBJ2-3, with 8 positions matching TRBD1. V shed 4 bases and J 5 bases; nucleotides not matched to a gene: 6. The CDR3 is made up of 14 amino acids. Germline V gene sequence: CDR1 SGHRS, CDR2 YFSETQ. The CDR3 DNA sequence: TGCGCCAGCAGCGGACAGGGTGGGGAAGATACGCAGTATTTT. Translated: CASSGQGGEDTQYF.

A few counts support this clone. The genes are TRBV7-2 and TRBJ2-5; D possibly corresponds to TRBD1 (5 bases). The CDR3 runs to 17 residues. Per the germline V gene, CDR1 is SGHTA and CDR2 is FQGNSA. The V gene lost 1 base and the J gene lost 4 bases, with 19 bases spanning the gap. CDR3 sequence: CASSLVGQGPIRETQYF. The CDR3 bases are TGTGCCAGCAGCTTAGTAGGGCAGGGCCCCATCCGAGAGACCCAGTACTTC.

V usage is TRBV11-3 and J usage is TRBJ1-2, with D maybe TRBD1 (5 bases). CDR1 is SGHNT and CDR2 is YENEEA in the germline V gene. The germline V and J ends were trimmed by 0 bases and 4 bases, with 9 bases remaining between them. The CDR3 has 14 residues. CDR3 in amino acids: CASSLDRQSYGYTF. CDR3 nucleotide sequence: TGTGCCAGCAGCTTAGATCGACAGAGCTATGGCTACACCTTC.

This chain joins TRBV29-1 and TRBJ2-7; 8 positions match TRBD2. The V and J ends lost 5 bases and 0 bases, in that order; junction bases with no gene match: 9. CDR1 is SQVTM and CDR2 is ANQGSEA in the germline V gene. The CDR3 length is 15 residues. CDR3 bases: TGCAGCGTTATCGGGGGGGGCTGGTACTCCTACGAGCAGTACTTC. Translated: CSVIGGGWYSYEQYF.

The chain combines TRBV28 with TRBJ2-2; weak D call: TRBD2 (5 bases). The V gene lost 6 bases and the J gene lost 8 bases, with 7 bases spanning the gap. Per germline, CDR1 MDHEN and CDR2 SYDVKM. This CDR3 is 11 amino acids long. The CDR3 here is CASRTGGELFF. As DNA, the CDR3 is TGTGCCAGCAGGACGGGGGGGGAGCTGTTTTTT.

This clone was seen a handful of times. The rearrangement joins TRBV7-2 to TRBJ2-1; 8 bases are a match to TRBD2. The length of the CDR3 is 14 residues. Per the germline V gene, CDR1 is SGHTA and CDR2 is FQGNSA. Germline trimming cut 8 bases from V and 0 bases from J; bases unmatched to any gene: 3. The CDR3 DNA follows: TGTGCCAGCTCAAGCGGGAGCTCCTACAATGAGCAGTTCTTC. Residues: CASSSGSSYNEQFF. Using reference TRBV7-2 and TRBJ2-1 for the parts outside the CDR3, the full variable domain is GAGVSQSPSNKVTEKGKDVELRCDPISGHTALYWYRQSLGQGLEFLIYFQGNSAPDKSGLPSDRFSAERTGGSVSTLTIQRTQQEDSAVYLCASSSGSSYNEQFFGPGTRLTVL.

This clone was found a few times. The rearrangement links TRBV4-3 to TRBJ2-3; D is perhaps TRBD2 (7 bases). Germline loops: CDR1 LGHNA, CDR2 YSLEER. This CDR3 has 19 amino acids. Trimming cost V 0 bases and J 2 bases, with 21 bases left between them. CDR3 bases: TGCGCCAGCAGCCAAGATAGGGGGGGCGCCGAGGTCCCCACAGATACGCAGTATTTT. Translation gives CASSQDRGGAEVPTDTQYF.

This chain joins TRBV5-1 and TRBJ2-5, with 9 positions matching TRBD2. From germline, CDR1 is SGHRS and CDR2 YFSETQ. The CDR3 contains 15 residues. V lost 1 base and J lost 4; bases outside the gene matches: 5. The DNA for the CDR3 is TGCGCCAGCAGCTTGATAGCGGGAGTTTCAGAGACCCAGTACTTC. Its translation is CASSLIAGVSETQYF.

The V call is TRBV5-1, the J call TRBJ2-5, with unresolved D. CDR3 length: 13 amino acids. Per germline, CDR1 SGHRS and CDR2 YFSETQ. Trimming pared 1 base from V and 5 bases from J, leaving 9 bases between. CDR3 amino acids: CASSLFAEETQYF. The CDR3 nucleotides read TGCGCCAGCAGCTTGTTTGCTGAGGAGACCCAGTACTTC.

The rearrangement uses TRBV27 and TRBJ2-1, with D uncertain. This CDR3 has 14 amino acids. Trimming stripped 2 bases from V and 7 bases from J, with 12 bases between. The germline gives CDR1 MNHEY, CDR2 SMNVEV (reference sequence). In DNA form, the CDR3 reads TGTGCCAGCAGTTTACGGGTTTCGGTTAATGAGCAGTTCTTC. It specifies CASSLRVSVNEQFF.

This chain uses TRBV28 with TRBJ2-7; 8 bases agree with TRBD1. Germline CDR1 MDHEN, CDR2 SYDVKM. Trimming cost V 5 bases and J 2 bases; bases outside gene matches: 8. The CDR3 spans 15 residues. The CDR3 nucleotides are TGTGCCAGCAGTCGACCCGGGACAGGCCCCTACGAGCAGTACTTC. This codes for CASSRPGTGPYEQYF.

The chain links TRBV6-1 to TRBJ1-1; 10 nucleotides agree with TRBD1. The V segment lost 1 base and the J segment 10 bases; nucleotides outside the gene matches: 12. CDR1 and CDR2 from the germline V gene are MNHNS and SASEGT. The CDR3 covers 16 residues. The CDR3 DNA sequence: TGTGCCAGCAGTGAAGTCCCCGGAGGGACAGGGGCTGGAGCTTTCTTT. Amino acids: CASSEVPGGTGAGAFF.

This clone was observed a handful of times. The chain's CDR3 is CAISIAGEGETQYF. For the CDR3, the DNA is TGTGCCATCAGTATAGCGGGAGAAGGGGAGACCCAGTACTTC. V and J are TRBV10-3 and TRBJ2-5, with 9 nucleotides matching TRBD2. Germline V gene data show CDR1 as ENHRY and CDR2 as SYGVKD. J was trimmed by 5 bases and V by 5 bases; bases with no gene match: 6. The CDR3 runs to 14 residues.

The V call is TRBV7-2, the J call TRBJ1-1, with D tentatively TRBD1 (5 bases). The germline V gene has CDR1 SGHTA and CDR2 FQGNSA. CDR3 size: 16 residues. Trimming removed 1 base at V and 3 bases at J, with 15 bases between. This CDR3 is CASSLDRGRGDTEAFF. The CDR3 DNA sequence: TGTGCCAGCAGCTTAGATAGGGGACGGGGGGACACTGAAGCTTTCTTT.

This clone showed up just a few times. The rearrangement joins TRBV6-5 to TRBJ2-6; D unresolved. This CDR3 has 13 residues. Trimming left V 6 bases short and J 4 bases short, with 7 bases between. Germline assignment: CDR1 MNHEY and CDR2 SVGAGI. CDR3 sequence: CASRKQGANVLTF. CDR3 nucleotides: TGTGCCAGCAGGAAACAGGGGGCCAACGTCCTGACTTTC.

There are a few counts of this clone. This chain uses TRBV29-1 with TRBJ2-5; 10 bases map to TRBD1. The end of the DNA fits TRBJ2-7 better, so the J call may be wrong. The CDR3 runs 14 residues. CDR1 and CDR2 from the germline V gene are SQVTM and ANQGSEA. The chain's CDR3 is CSVTPGTGAYEQYF. DNA of the CDR3: TGCAGCGTTACCCCCGGGACAGGGGCCTACGAGCAGTACTTC.

The V call is TRBV5-1, the J call TRBJ2-3, with 9 nucleotides matching TRBD2. After removal of 9 bases from V and 2 bases from J, the junction contained 7 bases not matched to a gene. The germline gives CDR1 SGHRS, CDR2 YFSETQ. The CDR3 covers 14 residues. CDR3 in DNA: TGCGCCACCGTAGGACTAGCGTTCACAGATACGCAGTATTTT. Translated: CATVGLAFTDTQYF.

V is TRBV5-1 and J is TRBJ2-7; D is perhaps TRBD2 (6 bases). The germline V gene has CDR1 SGHRS and CDR2 YFSETQ. V lost 0 bases and J 3 bases, leaving 10 bases between the germline ends. CDR3 length equals 14 residues. CDR3 protein: CASSLGRRDYEQYF. The DNA of the CDR3 is TGCGCCAGCAGCTTGGGCCGGAGGGACTACGAGCAGTACTTC.